The present T cell receptor (beta chain) was sequenced within a study of blood T cell repertoires in COVID-19. Study at large: Acute-phase and convalescent COVID-19 samples originated in the United States, Italy and Spain. T cells, B-cell-depleted T cells, or PBMCs provided the cDNA or gDNA that served as material.

V lost 0 bases, J lost 7 bases, and 15 bases lay in between. The CDR3 covers 15 residues. Germline V gene lookup returns CDR1 MGHRA and CDR2 YSYEKL. Original analysis: Reference gene primer amplification yielded estimated nucleated cell counts. The table came from immunoSEQ multiplex PCR; TCRdb's copy has only in-frame clones and leaves some out. Clone size and V and J calls were adopted from that table, with D and trimming inferred from the DNA. The table has 350,000 to 450,000 clones, 85% seen once; the top ten hold 3.5% to 4%. This TCR derives from a woman aged 18-29 years with acute or convalescent COVID-19. The chain recombines TRBV4-1 with TRBJ1-2, with a possible D match to TRBD1 (5 bases). Sequencing used peripheral blood. CDR3 coding DNA: TGCGCCAGCAGCCAAGACCCAGTTCAGGGATCTGGCTACACCTTC. It yields the protein CASSQDPVQGSGYTF.